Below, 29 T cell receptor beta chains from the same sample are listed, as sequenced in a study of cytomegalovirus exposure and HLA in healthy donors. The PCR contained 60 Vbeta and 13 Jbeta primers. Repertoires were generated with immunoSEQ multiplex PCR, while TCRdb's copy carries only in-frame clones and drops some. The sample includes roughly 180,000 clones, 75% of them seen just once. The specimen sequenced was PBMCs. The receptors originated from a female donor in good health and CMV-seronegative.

CDR3 nucleotides: TGTGCCAGCAGGGGCGGGTGGGAGGGGAGGTCCTACAATGAGCAGTTCTTC. This gives the protein CASRGGWEGRSYNEQFF. The chain combines TRBV7-9 with TRBJ2-1; 7 nucleotides agree with TRBD2. Germline V gene sequence: CDR1 SEHNR, CDR2 FQNEAQ (reference sequence). This CDR3 contains 17 residues. The J segment lost 1 base and the V segment lost 6 bases, leaving 12 bases of the junction unmatched.

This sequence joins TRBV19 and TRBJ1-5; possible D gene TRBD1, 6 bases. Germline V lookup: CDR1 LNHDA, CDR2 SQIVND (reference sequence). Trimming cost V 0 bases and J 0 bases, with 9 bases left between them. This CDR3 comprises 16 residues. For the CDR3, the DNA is TGTGCCAGTAGTATAGAGACAGGCTATAGCAATCAGCCCCAGCATTTT. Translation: CASSIETGYSNQPQHF.

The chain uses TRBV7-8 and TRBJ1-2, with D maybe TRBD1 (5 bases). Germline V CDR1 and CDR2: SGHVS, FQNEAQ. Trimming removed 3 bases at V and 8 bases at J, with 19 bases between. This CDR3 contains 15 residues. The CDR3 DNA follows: TGTGCCAGCAGCTTGGACACCGGGCTCGGAGGGGGCTACACCTTC. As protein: CASSLDTGLGGGYTF.

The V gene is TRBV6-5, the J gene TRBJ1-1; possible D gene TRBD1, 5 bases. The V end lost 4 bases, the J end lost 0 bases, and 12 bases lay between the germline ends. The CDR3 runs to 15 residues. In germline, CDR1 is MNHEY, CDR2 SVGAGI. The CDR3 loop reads CASSSPGGLNTEAFF. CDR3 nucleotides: TGTGCCAGCAGTTCCCCGGGGGGATTGAACACTGAAGCTTTCTTT.

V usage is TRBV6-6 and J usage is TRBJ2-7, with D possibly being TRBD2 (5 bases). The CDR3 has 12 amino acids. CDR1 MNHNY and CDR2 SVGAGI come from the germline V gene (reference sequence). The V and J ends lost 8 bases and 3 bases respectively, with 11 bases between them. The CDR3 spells CASETEGYEQYF. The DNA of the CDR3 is TGTGCCAGCGAAACTGAGGGCTACGAGCAGTACTTC.

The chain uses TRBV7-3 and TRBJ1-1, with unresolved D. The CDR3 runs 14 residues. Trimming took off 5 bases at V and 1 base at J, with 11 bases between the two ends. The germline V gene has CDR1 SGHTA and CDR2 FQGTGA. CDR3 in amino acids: CASSLGRGNTEAFF. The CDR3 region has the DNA TGTGCCAGCAGCCTGGGTAGAGGGAACACTGAAGCTTTCTTT.

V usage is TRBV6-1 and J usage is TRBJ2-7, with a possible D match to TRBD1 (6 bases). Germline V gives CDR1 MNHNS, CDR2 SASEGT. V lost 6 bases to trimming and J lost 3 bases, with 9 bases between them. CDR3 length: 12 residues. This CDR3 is CASRADSYEQYF. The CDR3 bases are TGTGCCAGCAGGGCGGACAGCTACGAGCAGTACTTC.

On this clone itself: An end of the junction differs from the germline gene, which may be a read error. The CDR3 DNA follows: TGTGCCAGCAGCTTACCGGGACAGGCCCCTCTCTTC. It specifies CASSLPGQAPLF. The gene calls are TRBV7-9 and TRBJ2-7, with 8 bases matching TRBD1. There are 12 residues in the CDR3. Germline V gene lookup returns CDR1 SEHNR and CDR2 FQNEAQ (reference sequence). Based on the CDR3 plus reference TRBV7-9 and TRBJ2-7, the full variable domain is DTGVSQNPRHKITKRGQNVTFRCDPISEHNRLYWYRQTLGQGPEFLTYFQNEAQLEKSRLLSDRFSAERPKGSFSTLEIQRTEQGDSAMYLCASSLPGQAPLFGPGTRLTVT.

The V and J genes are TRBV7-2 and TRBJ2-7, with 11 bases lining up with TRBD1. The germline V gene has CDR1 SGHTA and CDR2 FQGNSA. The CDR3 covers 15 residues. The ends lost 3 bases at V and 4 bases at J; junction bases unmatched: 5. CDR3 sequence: CASSLTGTGGYEQYF. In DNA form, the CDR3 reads TGTGCCAGCAGCTTGACCGGGACAGGGGGATACGAGCAGTACTTC.

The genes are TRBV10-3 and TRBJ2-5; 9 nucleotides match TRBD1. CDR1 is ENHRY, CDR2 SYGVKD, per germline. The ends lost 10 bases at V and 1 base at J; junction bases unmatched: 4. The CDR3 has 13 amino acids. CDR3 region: CATGQGFQETQYF. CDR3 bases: TGTGCCACTGGACAGGGGTTCCAAGAGACCCAGTACTTC.

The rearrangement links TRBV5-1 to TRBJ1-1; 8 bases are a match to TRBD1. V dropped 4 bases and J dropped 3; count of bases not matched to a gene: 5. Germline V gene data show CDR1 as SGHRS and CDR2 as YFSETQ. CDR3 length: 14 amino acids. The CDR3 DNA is TGCGCCAGCAGCATGGGACAGGAGGACACTGAAGCTTTCTTT. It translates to CASSMGQEDTEAFF. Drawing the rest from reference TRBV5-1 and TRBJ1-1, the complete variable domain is KAGVTQTPRYLIKTRGQQVTLSCSPISGHRSVSWYQQTPGQGLQFLFEYFSETQRNKGNFPGRFSGRQFSNSRSEMNVSTLELGDSALYLCASSMGQEDTEAFFGQGTRLTVV.

In nucleotides, the CDR3 is TGTGCCAGCAGCGTAGGAGACTCTGGGGCCAACGTCCTGACTTTC. Translated: CASSVGDSGANVLTF. V is TRBV7-2 and J is TRBJ2-6; D remains ambiguous. This CDR3 comprises 15 residues. Trimming pared 5 bases from V and 0 bases from J, leaving 8 bases between. The germline V gene has CDR1 SGHTA and CDR2 FQGNSA.

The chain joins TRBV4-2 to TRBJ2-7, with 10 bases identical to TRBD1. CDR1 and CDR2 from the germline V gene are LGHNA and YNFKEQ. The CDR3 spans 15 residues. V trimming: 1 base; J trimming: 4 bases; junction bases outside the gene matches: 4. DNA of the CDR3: TGTGCCAGCAGCCAAGGGGACAGGGGAGATTACGAGCAGTACTTC. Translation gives CASSQGDRGDYEQYF.

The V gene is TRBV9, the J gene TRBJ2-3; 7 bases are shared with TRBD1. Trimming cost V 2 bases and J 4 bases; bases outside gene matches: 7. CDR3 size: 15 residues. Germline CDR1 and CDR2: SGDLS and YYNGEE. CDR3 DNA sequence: TGTGCCAGCAGCGTGACGGGACAGACCGCAGATACGCAGTATTTT. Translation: CASSVTGQTADTQYF. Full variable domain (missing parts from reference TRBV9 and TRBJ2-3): DSGVTQTPKHLITATGQRVTLRCSPRSGDLSVYWYQQSLDQGLQFLIQYYNGEERAKGNILERFSAQQFPDLHSELNLSSLELGDSALYFCASSVTGQTADTQYFGPGTRLTVL.

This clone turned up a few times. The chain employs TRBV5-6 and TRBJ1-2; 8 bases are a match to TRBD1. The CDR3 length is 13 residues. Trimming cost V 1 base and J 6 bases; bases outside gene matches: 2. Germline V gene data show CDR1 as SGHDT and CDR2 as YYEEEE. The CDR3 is CASSLSRGHGYTF. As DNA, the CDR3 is TGTGCCAGCAGCTTGTCCAGGGGGCATGGCTACACCTTC.

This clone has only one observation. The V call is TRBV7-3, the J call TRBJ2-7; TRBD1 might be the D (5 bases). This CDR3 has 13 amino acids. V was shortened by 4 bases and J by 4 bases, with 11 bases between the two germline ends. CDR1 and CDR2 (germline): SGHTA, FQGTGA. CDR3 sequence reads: CASSSSGAYEQYF. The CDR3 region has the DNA TGTGCCAGCAGCTCCTCTGGGGCGTACGAGCAGTACTTC.

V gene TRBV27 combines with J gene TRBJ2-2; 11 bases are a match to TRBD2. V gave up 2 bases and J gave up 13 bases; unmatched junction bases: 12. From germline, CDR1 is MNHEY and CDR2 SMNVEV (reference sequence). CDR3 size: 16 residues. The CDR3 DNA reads TGTGCCAGCAGTTTAGGGGCTAGCGGGAGGCCGCACTTGCTGTTTTTT. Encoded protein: CASSLGASGRPHLLFF.

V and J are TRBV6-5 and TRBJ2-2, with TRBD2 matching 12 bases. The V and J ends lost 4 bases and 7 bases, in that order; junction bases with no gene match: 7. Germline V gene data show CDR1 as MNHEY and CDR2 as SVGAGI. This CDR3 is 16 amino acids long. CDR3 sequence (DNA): TGTGCCAGCAGTTCTAGCGGGGGGGCCCTTGGCGGGGAGCTGTTTTTT. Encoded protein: CASSSSGGALGGELFF.

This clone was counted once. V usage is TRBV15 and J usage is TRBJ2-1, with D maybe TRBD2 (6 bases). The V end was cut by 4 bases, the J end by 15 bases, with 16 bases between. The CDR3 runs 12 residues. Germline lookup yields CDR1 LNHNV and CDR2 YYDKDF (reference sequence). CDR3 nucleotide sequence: TGTGCCACCAGCATTGAGGGAGGTCGGCCGTTCTTC. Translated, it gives CATSIEGGRPFF.

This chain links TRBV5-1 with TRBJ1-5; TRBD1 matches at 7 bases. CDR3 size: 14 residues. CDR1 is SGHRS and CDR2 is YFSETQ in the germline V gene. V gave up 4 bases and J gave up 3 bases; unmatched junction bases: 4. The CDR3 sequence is CASSPGTANQPQHF. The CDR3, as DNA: TGCGCCAGCAGCCCCGGGACAGCCAATCAGCCCCAGCATTTT.

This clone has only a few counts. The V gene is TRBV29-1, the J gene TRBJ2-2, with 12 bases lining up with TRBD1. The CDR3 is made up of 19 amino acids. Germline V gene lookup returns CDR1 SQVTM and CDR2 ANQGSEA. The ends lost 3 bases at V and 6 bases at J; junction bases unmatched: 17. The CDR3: CSVDPGGRDRGPSSGELFF. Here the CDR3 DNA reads TGCAGCGTTGATCCCGGGGGCCGGGACAGGGGGCCGAGCTCCGGGGAGCTGTTTTTT.

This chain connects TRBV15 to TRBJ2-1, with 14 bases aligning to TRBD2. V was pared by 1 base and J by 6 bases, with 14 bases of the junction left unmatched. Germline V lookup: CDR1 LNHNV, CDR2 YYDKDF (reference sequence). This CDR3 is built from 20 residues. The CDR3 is CATSRGGDRGGLAGGNEQFF. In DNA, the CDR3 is TGTGCCACCAGCAGAGGGGGCGACAGGGGCGGACTAGCGGGAGGCAATGAGCAGTTCTTC.

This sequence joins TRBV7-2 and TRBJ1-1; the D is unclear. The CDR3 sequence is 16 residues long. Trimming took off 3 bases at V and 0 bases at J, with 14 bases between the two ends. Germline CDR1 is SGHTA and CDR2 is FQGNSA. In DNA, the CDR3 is TGTGCCAGCAGCTTGCACCGGCTAACTATGAACACTGAAGCTTTCTTT. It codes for CASSLHRLTMNTEAFF.

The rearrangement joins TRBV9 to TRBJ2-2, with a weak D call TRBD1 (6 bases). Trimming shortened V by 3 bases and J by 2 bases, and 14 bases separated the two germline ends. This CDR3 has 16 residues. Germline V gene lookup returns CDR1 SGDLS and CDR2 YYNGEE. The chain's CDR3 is CASSATGRVNTGELFF. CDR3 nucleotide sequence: TGTGCCAGCAGCGCCACAGGGAGAGTAAACACCGGGGAGCTGTTTTTT.

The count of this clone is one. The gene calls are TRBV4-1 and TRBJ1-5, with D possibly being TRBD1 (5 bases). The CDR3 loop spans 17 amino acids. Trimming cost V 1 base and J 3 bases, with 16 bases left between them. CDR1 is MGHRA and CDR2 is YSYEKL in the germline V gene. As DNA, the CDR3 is TGCGCCAGCAGCCAAGGGGGACTAGCCCCCCTCAATCAGCCCCAGCATTTT. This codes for CASSQGGLAPLNQPQHF.

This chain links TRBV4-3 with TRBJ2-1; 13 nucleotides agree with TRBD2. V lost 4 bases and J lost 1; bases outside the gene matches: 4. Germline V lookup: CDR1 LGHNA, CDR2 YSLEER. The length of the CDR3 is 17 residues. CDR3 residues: CASSPLTSGRSYNEQFF. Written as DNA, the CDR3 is TGCGCCAGCAGCCCGTTGACTAGCGGGAGGTCCTACAATGAGCAGTTCTTC.

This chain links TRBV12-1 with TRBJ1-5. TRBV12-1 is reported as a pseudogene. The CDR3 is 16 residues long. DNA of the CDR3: TGTGCCAGCAGCGGAGCTCAACGTACTAGCAATCAGCCCCAGCATTTT. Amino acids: CASSGAQRTSNQPQHF.

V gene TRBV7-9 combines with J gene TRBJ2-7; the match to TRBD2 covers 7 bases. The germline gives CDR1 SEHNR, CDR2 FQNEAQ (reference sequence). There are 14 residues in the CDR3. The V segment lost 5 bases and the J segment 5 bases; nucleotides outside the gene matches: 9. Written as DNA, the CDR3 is TGTGCCAGCAGCCCCTGGGCAGCGGGGAACGAGCAGTACTTC. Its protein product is CASSPWAAGNEQYF.

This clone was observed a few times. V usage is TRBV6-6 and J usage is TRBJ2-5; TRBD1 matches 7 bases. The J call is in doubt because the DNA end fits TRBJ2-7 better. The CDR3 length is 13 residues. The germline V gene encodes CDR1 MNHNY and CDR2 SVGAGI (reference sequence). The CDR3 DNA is TGTGCCAGCACCCCCCGTGGGGACAGCGAGCAGTACTTC. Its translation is CASTPRGDSEQYF.